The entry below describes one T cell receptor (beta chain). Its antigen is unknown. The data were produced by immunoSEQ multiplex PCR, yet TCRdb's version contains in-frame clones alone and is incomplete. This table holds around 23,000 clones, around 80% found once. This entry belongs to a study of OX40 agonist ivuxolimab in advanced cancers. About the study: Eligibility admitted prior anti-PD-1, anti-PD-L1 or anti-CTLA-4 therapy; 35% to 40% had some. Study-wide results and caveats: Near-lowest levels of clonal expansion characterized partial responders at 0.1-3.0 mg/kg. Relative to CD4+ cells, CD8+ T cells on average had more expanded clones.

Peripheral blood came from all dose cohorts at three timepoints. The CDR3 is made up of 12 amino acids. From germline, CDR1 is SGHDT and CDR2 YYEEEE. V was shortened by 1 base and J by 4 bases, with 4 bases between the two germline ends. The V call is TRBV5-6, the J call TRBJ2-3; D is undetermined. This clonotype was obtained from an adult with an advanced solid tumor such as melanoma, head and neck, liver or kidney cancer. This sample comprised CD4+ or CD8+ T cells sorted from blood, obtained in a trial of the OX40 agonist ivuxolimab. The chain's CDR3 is CASSLTADTQYF. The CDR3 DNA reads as TGTGCCAGCAGCTTGACCGCAGATACGCAGTATTTT.